This T cell receptor beta chain was sequenced for a study of cytomegalovirus exposure and HLA in healthy donors. This clone was seen once. The target antigen is unknown. Points from the study as a whole: A later analysis reported that several of the most significant clusters appeared to be linked to common viral pathogens, among them Epstein-Barr virus. At a 0.05 false discovery rate, a later analysis found 15,000 to 20,000 TCR beta sequences to be associated with HLA alleles.

In nominal health when sampled, donors likely had unrecorded immune exposures nonetheless. PCR amplification relied on 60 Vbeta primers (plus 13 Jbeta primers). This table comes from immunoSEQ multiplex PCR, and its TCRdb copy is limited to in-frame clones, with some not included. The sample has around 99,000 clones; 60% to 80% are singletons. J gave up 6 bases and V 5 bases, and 6 bases lay outside the gene matches. Germline values: CDR1 SEHNR, CDR2 FQNEAQ (reference sequence). This CDR3 has 15 amino acids. The sequencing input was PBMCs. This sequence joins TRBV7-9 and TRBJ2-1, with 11 bases matching TRBD2. This clonotype was sampled from a man between 40 and 49 years old in good health and CMV-seronegative. The chain's CDR3 is CASSISGRGVNEQFF. The CDR3 DNA reads as TGTGCCAGCAGCATTAGCGGGAGGGGAGTCAATGAGCAGTTCTTC.